Here is one T cell receptor beta chain with its context. Its antigen is currently unknown. The read stops 3 residues short of the end of the CDR3; the missing end is completed from the germline J gene. Assay: immunoSEQ multiplex PCR; the TCRdb copy retains only in-frame clones and omits some. This specimen shows about 12,000 clones; the ten leading clones hold about 10%. This entry belongs to a study of T cells in women clearing cervical HPV infection. Dot-blot hybridization genotyped cervical HPV amplified with MY09/MY11 PCR. The CDR3 extends over 15 amino acids. In germline, CDR1 is MNHEY, CDR2 SVGEGT. Deletions cut 7 bases from V and 4 bases from J, with 19 bases between. General study results and limits: Each sample's T-cell count was unknown, possibly confounding richness. Cases carried less TRBV6-7 than controls: approximately 0.1% versus 0.16%.

Sequencing used blood buffy coat. This chain joins TRBV6-2 or TRBV6-3 and TRBJ1-2; D might be TRBD1 (6 bases). This TCR was sampled from a woman aged 18-70 years with a cervical HPV16 infection that either progressed to CIN3+ or cleared (not recorded which). The CDR3 sequence is CASKRDNIEGYGYTF. The DNA read from the CDR3 is TGTGCCAGCAAAAGGGACAACATCGAAGGCTATGGC.